This TCR beta chain is drawn from a study of cytomegalovirus exposure and HLA in healthy donors. Whole-study findings and limits: Across all donors, roughly uniform sequencing depth was an assumption of the presence/absence analyses. Highly shared variants forming one cluster were likely a sequencing artifact. Whilst most TCR sequences proved rare, a subset of public TCRs occurred across many donors.

This clone was observed a handful of times. As yet, its antigen is unknown. The PCR ran on 60 Vbeta and 13 Jbeta primers. Libraries were prepared by immunoSEQ multiplex PCR; TCRdb keeps only in-frame clonotypes and omits some of them. The profile covers approximately 190,000 clones, with 9.5% to 15% appearing a single time and 7.8% taken by the ten largest. The clonotype comes from a man between 45 and 60 years old in good health and CMV-seropositive. The sample comprised PBMCs.

As DNA, the CDR3 is TGTGCCAGCAGTTTGGGCAGGGGGCGGGGAGAGACCCAGTACTTC. It codes for CASSLGRGRGETQYF. J is TRBJ2-5 and V is TRBV27; the match to TRBD1 covers 8 bases. The CDR3 spans 15 residues. The germline CDR1 and CDR2 sequences are MNHEY and SMNVEV (reference sequence). Unmatched junction bases numbered 7, after V lost 3 bases and J lost 4 bases.